Presented here are 28 T cell receptor beta chains from one specimen sequenced in a study of graft-versus-host responses after intestinal transplantation. No antigen has been identified for these receptors. Generated by immunoSEQ multiplex PCR, the TCRdb table keeps only in-frame clones and is missing some. The sample has about 70,000 clones, just under 95% seen once. The input for sequencing was unstimulated CD8+ T cells sorted from spleen or lymph node cells, taken before intestinal transplant. Every receptor here comes from a human donor who received an intestinal transplant.

This chain links TRBV6-5 with TRBJ2-1; perhaps TRBD2 as D (6 bases). Trimming pared 2 bases from V and 8 bases from J, leaving 16 bases between. CDR3 length: 15 residues. Per germline, CDR1 MNHEY and CDR2 SVGAGI. This CDR3 reads CASSYGSTSSDEQFF. CDR3 nucleotides: TGTGCCAGCAGTTACGGGAGTACTAGCAGTGATGAGCAGTTCTTC.

The rearrangement links TRBV7-8 to TRBJ2-7; D is uncertain. The CDR3 is 12 residues long. Trimming left V 4 bases short and J 3 bases short, with 7 bases between. Germline V gene lookup returns CDR1 SGHVS and CDR2 FQNEAQ. The CDR3 loop reads CASSYRIYEQYF. The CDR3 DNA reads as TGTGCCAGCAGCTACCGGATCTACGAGCAGTACTTC.

In its sample, this clone was seen once. The gene calls are TRBV12-5 and TRBJ2-7; TRBD1 aligns across 9 bases. The CDR3 consists of 19 residues. V dropped 0 bases and J dropped 0; count of bases not matched to a gene: 12. Germline V lookup: CDR1 LGHNT, CDR2 FRNRAP. The CDR3 is CASGLVVGDRVTFSYEQYF. The CDR3 region has the DNA TGTGCTAGTGGTTTGGTAGTAGGGGACAGGGTAACGTTCTCCTACGAGCAGTACTTC.

This rearrangement joins TRBV28 to TRBJ2-7, with D tentatively TRBD1 or TRBD2 (7 bases each). The germline V gene encodes CDR1 MDHEN and CDR2 SYDVKM. Trimming took 3 bases from V and 5 from J, leaving 14 bases between them. CDR3 length: 14 residues. DNA of the CDR3: TGTGCCAGCAGTTTCAGGGGGGGAGTGGACGAGCAGTACTTC. Protein: CASSFRGGVDEQYF.

Regarding this clone: At the DNA level, this CDR3 is encoded by other sequences in the same sample as well. CDR3 amino acids: CASSLAVIAGASEQYF. The CDR3 nucleotides read TGTGCCAGCAGCTTGGCCGTGATAGCGGGAGCCTCCGAGCAGTACTTC. The rearrangement joins TRBV5-6 to TRBJ2-7, with 9 nucleotides matching TRBD2. The ends lost 0 bases at V and 6 bases at J; junction bases unmatched: 10. Germline V gene sequence: CDR1 SGHDT, CDR2 YYEEEE. The CDR3 contains 16 residues.

The V call is TRBV19, the J call TRBJ2-6; TRBD1 matches 10 bases. This CDR3 is 19 amino acids long. Germline V gene lookup returns CDR1 LNHDA and CDR2 SQIVND (reference sequence). V was pared by 6 bases and J by 0 bases, with 11 bases of the junction left unmatched. CDR3 protein: CASSPDRGLPISGANVLTF. CDR3 in DNA: TGTGCCAGTAGCCCCGACAGGGGGCTCCCTATCTCTGGGGCCAACGTCCTGACTTTC.

The V and J genes are TRBV21-1 and TRBJ2-1; the D call TRBD1 from the table was never checked on the DNA. TRBV21-1 is annotated as a pseudogene. The CDR3 totals 15 residues. The CDR3 sequence is CASSQKFTGGNEQFF. The CDR3 DNA reads TGTGCCAGCAGCCAAAAATTCACAGGGGGCAATGAGCAGTTCTTC.

This CDR3 reads CASSLAHLAGDPLYNEQFF. The CDR3 nucleotides read TGTGCCAGCAGCTTGGCACATCTAGCGGGAGACCCCCTATACAATGAGCAGTTCTTC. This sequence joins TRBV11-1 and TRBJ2-1, with 10 bases fitting TRBD2. V lost 3 bases and J lost 4; bases outside the gene matches: 15. Germline lookup yields CDR1 SGHAT and CDR2 FQDESV (reference sequence). The CDR3 covers 19 residues.

The gene calls are TRBV27 and TRBJ1-6; a possible D gene is TRBD1 (6 bases). The germline gives CDR1 MNHEY, CDR2 SMNVEV (reference sequence). Trimming shortened V by 4 bases and J by 4 bases, and 17 bases separated the two germline ends. The CDR3 runs 17 residues. For the CDR3, the DNA is TGTGCCAGCAGTTCCGGACAGCTCAGAACATATAATTCACCCCTCCACTTT. Translating it yields CASSSGQLRTYNSPLHF.

The chain joins TRBV7-9 to TRBJ1-1, with 8 bases matching TRBD1. V was clipped by 0 bases and J by 0 bases; unmatched bases: 0. This CDR3 spans 15 amino acids. CDR1 is SEHNR, CDR2 FQNEAQ, per germline (reference sequence). CDR3 DNA sequence: TGTGCCAGCAGCTTAGCGACAGGGGTGAACACTGAAGCTTTCTTT. It codes for CASSLATGVNTEAFF.

This chain links TRBV29-1 with TRBJ2-1, with TRBD2 identical over 14 bases. Germline-derived CDR1 and CDR2 are SQVTM and ANQGSEA. The CDR3 sequence is 17 residues long. Losses at the gene ends were 3 bases for V and 3 bases for J; bases not matched to a gene: 7. The CDR3 DNA follows: TGCAGCGTTGAGACTAGCGGGAGGGACTACTACTACAATGAGCAGTTCTTC. It codes for CSVETSGRDYYYNEQFF.

V and J are TRBV27 and TRBJ2-1, with D possibly TRBD2 on 5 matching bases. Trimming took 0 bases from V and 5 from J, leaving 11 bases between them. The CDR3 loop spans 15 amino acids. Germline CDR1 MNHEY, CDR2 SMNVEV (reference sequence). This chain's CDR3 is CASSLSRESNNEQFF. The CDR3 DNA reads TGTGCCAGCAGTTTATCTAGGGAGTCCAACAATGAGCAGTTCTTC.

The rearrangement links TRBV5-4 to TRBJ2-7; no reliable D call. The CDR3 length is 13 residues. V lost 6 bases and J 0 bases, leaving 10 bases between the germline ends. Looked up from germline, CDR1 is SGHNT and CDR2 is YYREEE (reference sequence). CDR3 in DNA: TGTGCCAGCAACCCATCAAACTCCTACGAGCAGTACTTC. Translation gives CASNPSNSYEQYF.

In nucleotides, the CDR3 is TGTGCCACCCGGGACACTGACACCGGGGAGCTGTTTTTT. The encoded protein is CATRDTDTGELFF. The J gene is TRBJ2-2, the V gene TRBV6-1; maybe TRBD1 (6 bases). The V and J ends lost 10 bases and 3 bases respectively, with 12 bases between them. This CDR3 is 13 amino acids long. Germline loops: CDR1 MNHNS, CDR2 SASEGT.

The chain joins TRBV7-9 to TRBJ2-3; D may match TRBD1 or TRBD2 (5 bases each). The CDR3 extends over 14 amino acids. Germline CDR1 is SEHNR and CDR2 is FQNEAQ (reference sequence). V was pared by 5 bases and J by 2 bases, with 11 bases between. The CDR3 loop reads CASSPRDLTDTQYF. DNA of the CDR3: TGTGCCAGCAGCCCTAGGGACCTCACAGATACGCAGTATTTT.

The CDR3 spells CASSQDRTGELAKNIQYF. The CDR3, as DNA: TGCGCCAGCAGTCAAGATCGAACAGGAGAACTAGCCAAAAACATTCAGTACTTC. This rearrangement joins TRBV23-1 to TRBJ2-4; perhaps TRBD1 as D (5 bases). TRBV23-1 is designated an ORF whose function remains uncertain. V was shortened by 2 bases and J by 0 bases, with 17 bases between the two germline ends. The CDR3 has 18 residues.

This clone has a handful of counts. The V gene is TRBV10-3, the J gene TRBJ2-7, with 9 bases identical to TRBD2. V was pared by 2 bases and J by 5 bases, with 10 bases of the junction left unmatched. The CDR3 extends over 16 amino acids. Germline V gene sequence: CDR1 ENHRY, CDR2 SYGVKD. CDR3 in DNA: TGTGCCATCAGTGAGAGGTGGCGGGAGGGCCCAAACGAGCAGTACTTC. Translation gives CAISERWREGPNEQYF.

The DNA for the CDR3 is TGTGCCAGCAGCGTAGGAGGGGAAGAATACGAGCAGTACTTC. This translates into CASSVGGEEYEQYF. The chain couples TRBV9 to TRBJ2-7; D is tentatively TRBD1 or TRBD2 (5 bases each). The CDR3 runs 14 residues. The germline V gene encodes CDR1 SGDLS and CDR2 YYNGEE. V lost 0 bases and J lost 4, with 11 bases in between.

The chain carries TRBV5-4 and TRBJ2-7; 9 nucleotides agree with TRBD2. This CDR3 is 15 amino acids long. Looked up from germline, CDR1 is SGHNT and CDR2 is YYREEE (reference sequence). V was clipped by 0 bases and J by 3 bases; unmatched bases: 4. In DNA form, the CDR3 reads TGTGCCAGCAGCTTGGCTAGCGGGACCTACTACGAGCAGTACTTC. As protein: CASSLASGTYYEQYF.

V usage is TRBV5-4 and J usage is TRBJ2-1; no clear D gene. CDR3 size: 12 residues. The germline V gene encodes CDR1 SGHNT and CDR2 YYREEE (reference sequence). The germline V and J ends were trimmed by 2 bases and 9 bases, with 9 bases remaining between them. The CDR3 loop is CASSLKPLEQFF. The CDR3 bases are TGTGCCAGCAGCTTAAAGCCCCTTGAGCAGTTCTTC.

The chain is built from TRBV27 and TRBJ2-3; 9 bases match TRBD2. CDR1 is MNHEY and CDR2 is SMNVEV in the germline V gene (reference sequence). This CDR3 contains 15 residues. The V segment lost 2 bases and the J segment 5 bases; nucleotides outside the gene matches: 5. The CDR3 region is CASSLVIAGEDTQYF. DNA for the CDR3: TGTGCCAGCAGTTTAGTGATAGCGGGAGAAGATACGCAGTATTTT.

CDR3 loop: CASSLHRENTEAFF. The CDR3 region has the DNA TGTGCCAGCAGTTTGCACAGGGAGAACACTGAAGCTTTCTTT. The chain combines TRBV27 with TRBJ1-1; D perhaps matches TRBD1 (6 bases). The germline CDR1 and CDR2 sequences are MNHEY and SMNVEV (reference sequence). V was cut by 3 bases and J by 1 base, with 9 bases left in between. The CDR3 extends over 14 amino acids.

The V call is TRBV5-1, the J call TRBJ1-5; tentative D call: TRBD1 (6 bases). Germline CDR1 reads SGHRS; CDR2 reads YFSETQ. V was clipped by 4 bases and J by 5 bases, with 10 bases between them. This CDR3 has 13 residues. DNA for the CDR3: TGCGCCAGCAGCGCGGACAGCTATCAGCCCCAGCATTTT. It translates to CASSADSYQPQHF.

V and J are TRBV7-9 and TRBJ2-3; D is unclear. V lost 5 bases, J lost 11 bases, and 14 bases lay in between. The germline gives CDR1 SEHNR, CDR2 FQNEAQ (reference sequence). This CDR3 comprises 12 residues. The CDR3: CASSKGSQWQYF. Here the CDR3 DNA reads TGTGCCAGCAGCAAGGGCTCACAGTGGCAGTATTTT.

This clone was picked up one time. This sequence joins TRBV7-9 and TRBJ1-2, with D uncertain. V gave up 6 bases and J gave up 7 bases, with 12 bases separating them. The CDR3 contains 12 residues. CDR1 and CDR2 (germline): SEHNR, FQNEAQ (reference sequence). For the CDR3, the DNA is TGTGCCAGCAGTCCGGGCGGCCCTGGCTACACCTTC. Translated, it gives CASSPGGPGYTF.

This clone has more than one count but fewer than ten. The chain links TRBV6-6 to TRBJ1-5; the match to TRBD1 covers 8 bases. V shed 4 bases and J 0 bases; nucleotides not matched to a gene: 5. This CDR3 has 16 amino acids. Germline V CDR1 and CDR2: MNHNY, SVGAGI (reference sequence). The DNA of the CDR3 is TGTGCCAGCAGTTTGACAGGGGAGGATAGCAATCAGCCCCAGCATTTT. Its translation is CASSLTGEDSNQPQHF.

The rearrangement uses TRBV4-1 and TRBJ2-5, with 8 positions matching TRBD1. CDR3 length equals 15 residues. Trimming took 1 base from V and 5 from J; bases not matched to a gene: 6. CDR1 and CDR2 (germline): MGHRA, YSYEKL. The CDR3, as DNA: TGCGCCAGCAGCCAAGTAGGACAGGGATACGAGACCCAGTACTTC. Its protein product is CASSQVGQGYETQYF.

This rearrangement joins TRBV5-4 to TRBJ2-5; D call uncertain. The DNA end is a closer match to TRBJ2-7, so the J assignment may be wrong. This CDR3 spans 13 amino acids. Germline lookup yields CDR1 SGHNT and CDR2 YYREEE (reference sequence). The CDR3 DNA reads TGTGCCAGCAGCTTGTTAGGAGAACGCGAGCAGTACTTC. This codes for CASSLLGEREQYF.